This TCR beta chain was captured by sequencing in a study of Ad26.COV2.S vaccination and SARS-CoV-2 variants. For the study at large: In the study, Ad26.COV2.S was injected intramuscularly once, or twice 56 days apart.

Study observations and caveats: Vaccinees reportedly had broad spike-specific CD8+ and CD4+ T cell responses.

Germline V gene sequence: CDR1 LGHNA, CDR2 YSLEER. The CDR3 has 14 amino acids. V dropped 0 bases and J dropped 3 bases, with 8 bases sitting between them. Noted treatment: about 20 received Ad26.COV2.S at low or high dose, single or two shots; about 5 received placebo; per-sample allocation not given. Sample collection was performed on day 63 after the first vaccine or placebo injection. Cohort 1b enrolled adults aged 18-55 years in Boston. An Ad26 vector expressing Wuhan-strain SARS-CoV-2 spike constituted the vaccine. About this clone itself: Antigen specificity is unknown.

Profiling relied on immunoSEQ multiplex PCR, and the TCRdb table lists in-frame clones only, not all of them. The table lists 350,000 to 450,000 clones, over 80% of them singletons. The origin of this receptor is a person aged 18-65 years who received the Ad26.COV2.S COVID-19 vaccine or a placebo. Sequenced material: peripheral blood, taken in a trial of Ad26.COV2.S vaccine versus placebo. The chain joins TRBV4-3 to TRBJ1-2; a possible D gene is TRBD1 (5 bases). In DNA form, the CDR3 reads TGCGCCAGCAGCCAAGATAACAGGCACTATGGCTACACCTTC. Translation gives CASSQDNRHYGYTF.